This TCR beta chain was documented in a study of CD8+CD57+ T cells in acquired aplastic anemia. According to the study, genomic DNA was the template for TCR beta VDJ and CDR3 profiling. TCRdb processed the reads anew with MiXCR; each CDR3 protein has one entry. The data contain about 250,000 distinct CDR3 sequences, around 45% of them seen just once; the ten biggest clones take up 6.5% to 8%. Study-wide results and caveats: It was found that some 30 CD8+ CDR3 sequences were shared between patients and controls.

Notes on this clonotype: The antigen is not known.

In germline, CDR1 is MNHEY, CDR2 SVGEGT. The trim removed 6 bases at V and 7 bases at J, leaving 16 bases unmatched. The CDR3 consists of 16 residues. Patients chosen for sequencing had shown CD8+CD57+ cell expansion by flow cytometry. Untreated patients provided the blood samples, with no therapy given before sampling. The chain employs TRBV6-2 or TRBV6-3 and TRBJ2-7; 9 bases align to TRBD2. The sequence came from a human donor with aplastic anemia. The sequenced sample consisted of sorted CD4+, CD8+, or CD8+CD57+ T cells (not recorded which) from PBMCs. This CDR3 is CASSRKIAGALGEQYF. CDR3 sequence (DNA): TGTGCCAGCAGCCGTAAAATAGCGGGAGCCCTCGGAGAGCAGTACTTC.